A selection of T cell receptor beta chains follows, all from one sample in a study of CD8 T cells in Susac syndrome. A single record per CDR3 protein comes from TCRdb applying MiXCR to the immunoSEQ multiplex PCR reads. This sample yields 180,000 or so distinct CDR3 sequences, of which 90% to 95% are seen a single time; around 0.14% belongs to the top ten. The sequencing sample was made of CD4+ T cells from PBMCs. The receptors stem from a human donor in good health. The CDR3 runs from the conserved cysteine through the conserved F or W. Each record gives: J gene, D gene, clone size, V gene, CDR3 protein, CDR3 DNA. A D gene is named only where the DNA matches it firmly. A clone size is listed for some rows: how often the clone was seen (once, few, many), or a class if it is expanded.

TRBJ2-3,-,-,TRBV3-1,CGTRGGLGDTQYF,TGTGGAACAAGGGGGGGCCTTGGAGATACGCAGTATTTT
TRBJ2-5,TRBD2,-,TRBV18,CASSPRTSGGQGETQYF,TGTGCCAGCTCACCAAGGACTAGCGGGGGCCAGGGGGAGACCCAGTACTTC
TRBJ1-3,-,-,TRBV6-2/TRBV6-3,CASSETVSGNTIYF,TGTGCCAGCAGTGAGACGGTCTCTGGAAACACCATATATTTT
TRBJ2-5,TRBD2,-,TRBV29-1,CSVSAGEETQYF,TGCAGCGTTTCAGCGGGGGAAGAGACCCAGTACTTC
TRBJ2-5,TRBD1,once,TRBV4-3,CASSLGTGGQETQYF,TGCGCCAGCAGCCTCGGGACAGGGGGCCAAGAGACCCAGTACTTC
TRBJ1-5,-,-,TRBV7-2,CASSLIIRGGNQPQHF,TGTGCCAGCAGCTTAATCATTCGAGGCGGCAATCAGCCCCAGCATTTT
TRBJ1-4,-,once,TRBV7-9,CASSLARGLATNEKLFF,TGTGCCAGCAGCTTAGCGAGGGGCCTTGCAACTAATGAAAAACTGTTTTTT
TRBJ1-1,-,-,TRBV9,CASSARGGAAEAFF,TGTGCCAGCAGCGCAAGGGGTGGAGCCGCTGAAGCTTTCTTT
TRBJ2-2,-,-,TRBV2,CASSDTGELFF,TGTGCCAGCTCGGACACCGGGGAGCTGTTTTTT
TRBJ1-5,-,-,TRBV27,CASSLYGVSNQPQHF,TGTGCCAGCAGTTTATACGGGGTGAGCAATCAGCCCCAGCATTTT
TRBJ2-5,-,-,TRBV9,CASSVLGRETQYF,TGTGCCAGCAGCGTCCTTGGTCGGGAGACCCAGTACTTC
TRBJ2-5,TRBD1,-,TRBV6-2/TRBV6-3,CASSWGQGAQETQYF,TGTGCCAGCAGTTGGGGACAGGGAGCCCAAGAGACCCAGTACTTC
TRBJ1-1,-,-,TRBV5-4,CASSLLLNTEAFF,TGTGCCAGCAGCTTGTTATTGAACACTGAAGCTTTCTTT
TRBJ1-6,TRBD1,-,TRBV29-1,CSVGQGAGSPLHF,TGCAGCGTCGGACAGGGGGCTGGATCACCCCTCCACTTT
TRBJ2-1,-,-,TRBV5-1,CASSEPQDNEQFF,TGCGCCAGCAGCGAACCTCAGGACAATGAGCAGTTCTTC
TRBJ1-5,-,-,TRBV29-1,CSVDLPPGDAWSNQPQHF,TGCAGCGTTGACCTCCCTCCAGGGGATGCATGGAGCAATCAGCCCCAGCATTTT
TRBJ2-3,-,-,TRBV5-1,CASSLSYSTDTQYF,TGCGCCAGCAGCTTGAGCTATTCCACAGATACGCAGTATTTT
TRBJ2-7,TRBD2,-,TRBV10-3,CAISDITGTSGAYEQYF,TGTGCCATCAGTGATATTACCGGGACTAGCGGGGCCTACGAGCAGTACTTC
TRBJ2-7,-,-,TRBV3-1,CASSHGPGSEEQYF,TGTGCCAGCAGTCATGGGCCAGGGTCGGAAGAGCAGTACTTC
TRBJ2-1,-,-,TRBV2,CASSSHGTVNEQFF,TGTGCCAGCAGTTCACACGGGACGGTCAATGAGCAGTTCTTC
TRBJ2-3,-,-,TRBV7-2,CASSATTDTQYF,TGTGCCAGCAGCGCCACCACAGATACGCAGTATTTT
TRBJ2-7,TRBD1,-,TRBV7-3,CASSLDRGNEQYF,TGTGCCAGCAGCTTGGACAGGGGAAACGAGCAGTACTTC
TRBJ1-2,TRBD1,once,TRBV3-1,CASSDEGTGGGYTF,TGTGCCAGCAGTGACGAGGGGACAGGAGGAGGCTACACCTTC
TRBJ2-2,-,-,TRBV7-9,CASRNSGNTGELFF,TGTGCCAGCAGGAACTCCGGGAACACCGGGGAGCTGTTTTTT
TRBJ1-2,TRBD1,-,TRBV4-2,CASSQAGQGESGYTF,TGTGCCAGCAGCCAAGCGGGACAGGGGGAATCCGGCTACACCTTC
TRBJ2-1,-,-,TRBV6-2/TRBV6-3,CASFSYNEQFF,TGTGCCAGCTTCTCCTACAATGAGCAGTTCTTC
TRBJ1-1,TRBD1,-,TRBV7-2,CASSYRGHIAEAFF,TGTGCCAGCAGTTACAGGGGGCATATTGCTGAAGCTTTCTTT
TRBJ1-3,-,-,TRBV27,CASSTGNTIYF,TGTGCCAGCAGTACTGGAAACACCATATATTTT
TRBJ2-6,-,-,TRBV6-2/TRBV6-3,CASTNSVTGANVLTF,TGTGCCAGCACCAACTCAGTTACTGGGGCCAACGTCCTGACTTTC
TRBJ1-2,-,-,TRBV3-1,CASSLRTANYGYTF,TGTGCCAGCAGCCTACGGACAGCGAACTATGGCTACACCTTC
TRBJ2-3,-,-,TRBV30,CAWSVEGVSTDTQYF,TGTGCCTGGAGTGTAGAAGGGGTCAGCACAGATACGCAGTATTTT
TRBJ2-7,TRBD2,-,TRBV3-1,CASSLRLAGSEQYF,TGTGCCAGCAGCCTTAGACTAGCGGGGTCGGAGCAGTACTTC
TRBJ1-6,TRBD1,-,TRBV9,CASSVSGTVYSPLHF,TGTGCCAGCAGCGTGTCCGGGACAGTCTATTCACCCCTCCACTTT
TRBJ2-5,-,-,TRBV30,CAWRGWETQYF,TGTGCCTGGAGAGGGTGGGAGACCCAGTACTTC
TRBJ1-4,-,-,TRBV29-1,CSVQGIDEKLFF,TGCAGCGTTCAGGGAATCGATGAAAAACTGTTTTTT
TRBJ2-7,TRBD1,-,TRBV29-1,CSVEVTPGQGEQYF,TGCAGCGTTGAAGTTACCCCGGGACAGGGGGAGCAGTACTTC
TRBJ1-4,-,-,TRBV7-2,CASSLNRLNNEKLFF,TGTGCCAGCAGCTTGAACCGTCTAAATAATGAAAAACTGTTTTTT
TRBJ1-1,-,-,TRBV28,CASTLGFVNTEAFF,TGTGCCAGCACCTTGGGGTTTGTGAACACTGAAGCTTTCTTT
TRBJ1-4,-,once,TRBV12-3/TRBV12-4,CASSYGTPNEKLFF,TGTGCCAGCAGTTACGGGACACCTAATGAAAAACTGTTTTTT
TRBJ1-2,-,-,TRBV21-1,CASPYGYTF,TGTGCCAGCCCCTATGGCTACACCTTC
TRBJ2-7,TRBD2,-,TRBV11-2,CASSHSGGPYEQYF,TGTGCCAGCAGCCACAGCGGGGGGCCCTACGAGCAGTACTTC
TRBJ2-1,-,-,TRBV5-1,CASSWTQNSYNEQFF,TGCGCCAGCAGCTGGACTCAAAACTCCTACAATGAGCAGTTCTTC